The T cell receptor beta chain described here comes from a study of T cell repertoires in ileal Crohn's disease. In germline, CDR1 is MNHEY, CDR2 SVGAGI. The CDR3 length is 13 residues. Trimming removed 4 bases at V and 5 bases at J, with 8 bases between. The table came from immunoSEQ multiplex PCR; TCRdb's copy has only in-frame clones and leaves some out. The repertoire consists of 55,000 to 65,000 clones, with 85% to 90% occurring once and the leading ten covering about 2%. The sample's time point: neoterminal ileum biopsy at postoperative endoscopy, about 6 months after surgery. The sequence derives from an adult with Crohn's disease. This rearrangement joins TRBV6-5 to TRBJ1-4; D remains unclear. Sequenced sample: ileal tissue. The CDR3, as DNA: TGTGCCAGCAGTTTCGGGATGAATGAAAAACTGTTTTTT. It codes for CASSFGMNEKLFF.